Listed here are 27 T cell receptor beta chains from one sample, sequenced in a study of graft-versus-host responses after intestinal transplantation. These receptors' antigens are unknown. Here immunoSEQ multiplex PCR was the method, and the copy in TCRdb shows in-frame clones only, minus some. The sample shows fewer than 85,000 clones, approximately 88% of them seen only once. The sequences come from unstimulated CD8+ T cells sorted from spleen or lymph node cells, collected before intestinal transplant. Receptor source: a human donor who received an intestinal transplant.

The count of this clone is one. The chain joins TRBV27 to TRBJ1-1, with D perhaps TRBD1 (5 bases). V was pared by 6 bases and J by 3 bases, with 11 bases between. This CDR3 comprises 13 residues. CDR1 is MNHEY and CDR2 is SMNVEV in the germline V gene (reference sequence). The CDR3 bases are TGTGCCAGCAGCCCGTCGGGGGACACTGAAGCTTTCTTT. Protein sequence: CASSPSGDTEAFF.

The CDR3 is CASSSTREMLDTQYF. The CDR3 DNA reads as TGTGCCAGCAGCTCAACCAGGGAAATGTTGGATACGCAGTATTTT. The chain employs TRBV25-1 and TRBJ2-3; D might be TRBD1 (5 bases). V was cut by 6 bases and J by 6 bases, with 19 bases left in between. CDR3 size: 15 residues. The germline V gene has CDR1 MGHDK and CDR2 SYGVNS.

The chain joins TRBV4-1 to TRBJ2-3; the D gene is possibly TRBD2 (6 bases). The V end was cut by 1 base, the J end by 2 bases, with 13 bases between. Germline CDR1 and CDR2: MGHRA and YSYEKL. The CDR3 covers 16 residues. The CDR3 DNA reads TGCGCCAGCAGCCAAGTTAGAGGGAGGCCCACAGATACGCAGTATTTT. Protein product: CASSQVRGRPTDTQYF.

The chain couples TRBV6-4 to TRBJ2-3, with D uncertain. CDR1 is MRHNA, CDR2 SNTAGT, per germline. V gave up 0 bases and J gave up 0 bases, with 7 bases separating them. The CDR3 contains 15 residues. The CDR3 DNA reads TGTGCCAGCAGTGACTCGGTTGGCAGCACAGATACGCAGTATTTT. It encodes CASSDSVGSTDTQYF.

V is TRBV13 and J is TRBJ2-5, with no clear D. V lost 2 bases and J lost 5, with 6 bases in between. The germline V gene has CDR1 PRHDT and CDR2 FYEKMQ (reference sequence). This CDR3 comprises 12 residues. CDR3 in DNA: TGTGCCAGCAGCTTACGGCGGGAGACCCAGTACTTC. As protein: CASSLRRETQYF.

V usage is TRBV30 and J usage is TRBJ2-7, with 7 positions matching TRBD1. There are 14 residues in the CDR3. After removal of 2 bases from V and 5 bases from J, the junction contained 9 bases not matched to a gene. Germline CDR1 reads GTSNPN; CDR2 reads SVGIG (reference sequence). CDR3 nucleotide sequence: TGTGCCTGGAGTAGGTTGGACAGGTCCGACGAGCAGTACTTC. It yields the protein CAWSRLDRSDEQYF.

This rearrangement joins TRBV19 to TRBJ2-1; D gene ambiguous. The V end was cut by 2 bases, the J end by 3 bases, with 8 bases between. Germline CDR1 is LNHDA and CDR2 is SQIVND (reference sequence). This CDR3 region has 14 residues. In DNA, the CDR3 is TGTGCCAGTAGTATACGGCAGGTCTACAATGAGCAGTTCTTC. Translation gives CASSIRQVYNEQFF.

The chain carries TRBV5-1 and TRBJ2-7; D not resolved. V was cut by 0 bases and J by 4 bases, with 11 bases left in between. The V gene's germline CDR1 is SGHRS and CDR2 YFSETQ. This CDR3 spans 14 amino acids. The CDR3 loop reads CASSLAHPGYEQYF. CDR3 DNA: TGCGCCAGCAGCTTGGCCCACCCCGGGTACGAGCAGTACTTC. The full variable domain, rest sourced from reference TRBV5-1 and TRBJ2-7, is KAGVTQTPRYLIKTRGQQVTLSCSPISGHRSVSWYQQTPGQGLQFLFEYFSETQRNKGNFPGRFSGRQFSNSRSEMNVSTLELGDSALYLCASSLAHPGYEQYFGPGTRLTVT.

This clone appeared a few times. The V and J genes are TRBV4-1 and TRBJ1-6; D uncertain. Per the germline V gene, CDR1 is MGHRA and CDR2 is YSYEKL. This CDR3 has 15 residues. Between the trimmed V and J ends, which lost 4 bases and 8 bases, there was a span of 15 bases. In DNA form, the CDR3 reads TGCGCCAGCAGCCTAGGGAGGGCTAGCTATTCACCCCTCCACTTT. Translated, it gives CASSLGRASYSPLHF.

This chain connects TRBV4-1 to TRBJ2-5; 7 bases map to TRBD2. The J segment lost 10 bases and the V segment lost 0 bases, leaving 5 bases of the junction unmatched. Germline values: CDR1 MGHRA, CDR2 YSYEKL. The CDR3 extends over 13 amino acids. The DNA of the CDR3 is TGCGCCAGCAGCCAAGAGGGGGGGGTGGGCCAGTACTTC. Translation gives CASSQEGGVGQYF.

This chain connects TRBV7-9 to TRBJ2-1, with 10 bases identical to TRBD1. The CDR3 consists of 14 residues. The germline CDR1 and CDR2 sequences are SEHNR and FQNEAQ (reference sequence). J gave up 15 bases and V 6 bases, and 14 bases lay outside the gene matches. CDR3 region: CASSPGQGHRAWFF. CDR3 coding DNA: TGTGCCAGCAGTCCGGGACAGGGGCATAGGGCGTGGTTCTTC.

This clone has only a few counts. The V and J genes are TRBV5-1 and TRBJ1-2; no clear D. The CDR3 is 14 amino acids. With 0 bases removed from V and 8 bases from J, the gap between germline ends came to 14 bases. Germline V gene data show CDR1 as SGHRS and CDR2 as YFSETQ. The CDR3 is CASSLAGRRWGYTF. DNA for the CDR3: TGCGCCAGCAGCTTGGCCGGCCGGAGGTGGGGCTACACCTTC.

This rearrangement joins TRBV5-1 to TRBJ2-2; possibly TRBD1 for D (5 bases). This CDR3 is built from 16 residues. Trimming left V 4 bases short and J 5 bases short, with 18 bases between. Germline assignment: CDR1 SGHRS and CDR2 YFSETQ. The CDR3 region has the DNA TGCGCCAGCAGCGGGGAAGGCAGTCAGGGAACCGGGGAGCTGTTTTTT. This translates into CASSGEGSQGTGELFF.

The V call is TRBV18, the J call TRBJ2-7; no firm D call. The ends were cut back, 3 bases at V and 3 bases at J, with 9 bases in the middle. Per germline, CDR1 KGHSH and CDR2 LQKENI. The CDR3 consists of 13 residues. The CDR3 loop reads CASSPNSGYEQYF. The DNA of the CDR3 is TGTGCCAGCTCACCGAACAGTGGCTACGAGCAGTACTTC.

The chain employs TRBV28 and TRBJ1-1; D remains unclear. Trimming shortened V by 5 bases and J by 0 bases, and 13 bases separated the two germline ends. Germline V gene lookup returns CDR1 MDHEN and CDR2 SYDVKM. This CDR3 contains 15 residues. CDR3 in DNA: TGTGCCAGCAGTCCCCATACGGGGATGAACACTGAAGCTTTCTTT. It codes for CASSPHTGMNTEAFF.

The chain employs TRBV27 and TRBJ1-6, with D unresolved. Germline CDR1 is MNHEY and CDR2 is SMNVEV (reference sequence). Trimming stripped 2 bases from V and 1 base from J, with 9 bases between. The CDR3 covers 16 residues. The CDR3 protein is CASSLARGSYNSPLHF. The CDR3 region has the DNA TGTGCCAGCAGTTTAGCCCGCGGGTCCTATAATTCACCCCTCCACTTT.

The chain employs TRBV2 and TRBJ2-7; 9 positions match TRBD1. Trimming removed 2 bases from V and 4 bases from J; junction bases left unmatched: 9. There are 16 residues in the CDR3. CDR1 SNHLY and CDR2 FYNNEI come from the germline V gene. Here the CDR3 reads CASSEPMGTGIYEQYF. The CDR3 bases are TGTGCCAGCAGTGAACCTATGGGGACAGGGATATACGAGCAGTACTTC. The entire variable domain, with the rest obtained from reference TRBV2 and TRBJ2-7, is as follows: EPEVTQTPSHQVTQMGQEVILRCVPISNHLYFYWYRQILGQKVEFLVSFYNNEISEKSEIFDDQFSVERPDGSNFTLKIRSTKLEDSAMYFCASSEPMGTGIYEQYFGPGTRLTVT.

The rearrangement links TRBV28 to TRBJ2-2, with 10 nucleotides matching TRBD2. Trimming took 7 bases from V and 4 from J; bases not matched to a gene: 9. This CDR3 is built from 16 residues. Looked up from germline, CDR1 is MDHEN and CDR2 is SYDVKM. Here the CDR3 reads CASISGRVFFTGELFF. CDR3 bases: TGTGCCAGCATAAGCGGGAGGGTTTTTTTCACCGGGGAGCTGTTTTTT.

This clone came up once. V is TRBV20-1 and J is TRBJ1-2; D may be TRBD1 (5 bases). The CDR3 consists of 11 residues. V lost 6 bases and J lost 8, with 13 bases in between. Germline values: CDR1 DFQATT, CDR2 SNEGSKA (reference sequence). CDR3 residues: CSAGGTRGYTF. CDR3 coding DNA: TGCAGTGCGGGAGGGACTCGGGGCTACACCTTC.

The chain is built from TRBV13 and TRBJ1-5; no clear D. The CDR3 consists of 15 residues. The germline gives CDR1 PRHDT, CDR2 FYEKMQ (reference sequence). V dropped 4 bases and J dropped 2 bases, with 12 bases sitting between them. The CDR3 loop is CASSSGGNGNQPQHF. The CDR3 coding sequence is TGTGCCAGCAGCTCTGGTGGCAACGGCAATCAGCCCCAGCATTTT.

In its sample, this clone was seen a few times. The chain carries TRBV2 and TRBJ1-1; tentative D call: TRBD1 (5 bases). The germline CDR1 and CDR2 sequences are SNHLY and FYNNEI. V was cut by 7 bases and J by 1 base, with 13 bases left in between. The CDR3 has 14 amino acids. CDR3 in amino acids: CASIERGWNTEAFF. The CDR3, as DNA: TGTGCCAGCATCGAACGGGGGTGGAACACTGAAGCTTTCTTT. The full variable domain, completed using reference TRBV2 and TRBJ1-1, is EPEVTQTPSHQVTQMGQEVILRCVPISNHLYFYWYRQILGQKVEFLVSFYNNEISEKSEIFDDQFSVERPDGSNFTLKIRSTKLEDSAMYFCASIERGWNTEAFFGQGTRLTVV.

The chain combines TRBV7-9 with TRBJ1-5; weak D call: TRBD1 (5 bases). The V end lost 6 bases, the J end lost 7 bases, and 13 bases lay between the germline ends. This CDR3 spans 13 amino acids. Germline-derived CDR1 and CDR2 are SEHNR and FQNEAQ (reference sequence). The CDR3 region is CASSGGGNQPQHF. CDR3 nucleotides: TGTGCCAGCAGTGGGGGGGGGAACCAGCCCCAGCATTTT.

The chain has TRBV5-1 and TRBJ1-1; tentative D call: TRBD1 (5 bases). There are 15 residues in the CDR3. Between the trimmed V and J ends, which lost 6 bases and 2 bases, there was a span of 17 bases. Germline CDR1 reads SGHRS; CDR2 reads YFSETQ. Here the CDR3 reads CASKAQQDDNTEAFF. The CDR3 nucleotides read TGCGCCAGCAAAGCTCAACAGGATGACAACACTGAAGCTTTCTTT.

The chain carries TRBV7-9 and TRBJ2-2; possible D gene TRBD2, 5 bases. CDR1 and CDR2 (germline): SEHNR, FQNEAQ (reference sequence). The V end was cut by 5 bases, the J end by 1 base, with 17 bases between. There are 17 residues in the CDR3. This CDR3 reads CASSQTPRVGNTGELFF. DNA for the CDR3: TGTGCCAGCAGCCAGACCCCGCGGGTTGGGAACACCGGGGAGCTGTTTTTT. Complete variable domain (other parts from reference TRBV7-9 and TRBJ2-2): DTGVSQNPRHKITKRGQNVTFRCDPISEHNRLYWYRQTLGQGPEFLTYFQNEAQLEKSRLLSDRFSAERPKGSFSTLEIQRTEQGDSAMYLCASSQTPRVGNTGELFFGEGSRLTVL.

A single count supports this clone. Here the CDR3 reads CASSVEEWPDTQYF. The CDR3 nucleotides are TGTGCCAGCAGCGTAGAGGAGTGGCCAGATACGCAGTATTTT. The genes are TRBV9 and TRBJ2-3; D remains unclear. The CDR3 totals 14 residues. The V gene lost 0 bases and the J gene lost 4 bases, with 9 bases spanning the gap. Germline CDR1 is SGDLS and CDR2 is YYNGEE.

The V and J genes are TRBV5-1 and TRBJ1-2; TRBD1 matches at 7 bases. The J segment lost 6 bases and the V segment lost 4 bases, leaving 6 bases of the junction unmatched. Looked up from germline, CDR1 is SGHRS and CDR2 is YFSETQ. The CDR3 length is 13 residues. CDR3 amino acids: CASSHGTANGYTF. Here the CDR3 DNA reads TGCGCCAGCAGCCATGGGACAGCTAATGGCTACACCTTC.

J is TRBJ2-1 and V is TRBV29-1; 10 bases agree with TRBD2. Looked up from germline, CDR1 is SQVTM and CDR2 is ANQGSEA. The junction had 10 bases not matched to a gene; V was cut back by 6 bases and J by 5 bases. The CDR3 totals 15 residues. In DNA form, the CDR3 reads TGCAGCGTCCCCCCCGGGACTAGCGCCAACAATGAGCAGTTCTTC. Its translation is CSVPPGTSANNEQFF.